This T cell receptor (beta chain) came from a study of T cell changes during pregnancy in multiple sclerosis. Method: immunoSEQ multiplex PCR; TCRdb's copy keeps in-frame clones and lacks some. The sample comprises some 49,000 clones, roughly 90% of which are singletons, and roughly 5% rests with the top ten. The sequence came from a female donor in good health, enrolled as a control in a pregnancy study. The material was peripheral blood, obtained after pregnancy.

Here the CDR3 DNA reads TGTGCCACCAAGGAGACAGGGGAGGGCTACACCTTC. Translated, it gives CATKETGEGYTF. The chain uses TRBV19 and TRBJ1-2; 8 nucleotides agree with TRBD1. The CDR3 is 12 residues long. Germline CDR1 LNHDA, CDR2 SQIVND (reference sequence). V gave up 10 bases and J gave up 8 bases; unmatched junction bases: 9.